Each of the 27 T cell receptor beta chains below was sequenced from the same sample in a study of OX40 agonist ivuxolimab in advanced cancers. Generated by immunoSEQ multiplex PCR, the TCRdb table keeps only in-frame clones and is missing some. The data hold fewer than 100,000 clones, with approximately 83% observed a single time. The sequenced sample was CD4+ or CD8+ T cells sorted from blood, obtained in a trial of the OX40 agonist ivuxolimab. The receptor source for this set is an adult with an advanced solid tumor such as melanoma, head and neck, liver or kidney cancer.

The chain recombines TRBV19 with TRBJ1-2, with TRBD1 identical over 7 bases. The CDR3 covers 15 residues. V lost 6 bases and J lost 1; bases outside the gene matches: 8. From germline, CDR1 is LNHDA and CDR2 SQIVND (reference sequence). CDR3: CASRSEHRGNYGYTF. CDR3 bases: TGTGCCAGTAGGTCCGAGCACAGGGGTAACTATGGCTACACCTTC.

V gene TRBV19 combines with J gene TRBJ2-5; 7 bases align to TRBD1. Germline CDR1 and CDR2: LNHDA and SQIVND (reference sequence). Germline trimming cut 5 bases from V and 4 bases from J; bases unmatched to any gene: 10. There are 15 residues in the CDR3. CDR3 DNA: TGTGCCAGTAGTGTCAATGGGGACAGAGGAGAGACCCAGTACTTC. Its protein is CASSVNGDRGETQYF.

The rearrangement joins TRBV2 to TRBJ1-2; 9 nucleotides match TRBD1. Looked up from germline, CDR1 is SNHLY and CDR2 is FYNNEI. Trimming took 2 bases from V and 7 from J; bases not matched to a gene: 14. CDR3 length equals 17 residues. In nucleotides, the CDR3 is TGTGCCAGCAGTGAATCCTCACAGGGGGCACGGTCTGGTGGCTACACCTTC. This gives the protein CASSESSQGARSGGYTF.

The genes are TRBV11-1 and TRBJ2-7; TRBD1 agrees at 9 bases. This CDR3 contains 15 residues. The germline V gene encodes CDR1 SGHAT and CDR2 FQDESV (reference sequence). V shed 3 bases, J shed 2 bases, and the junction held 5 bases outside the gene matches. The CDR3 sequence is CASSFDRDRAYEQYF. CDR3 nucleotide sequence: TGTGCCAGCAGCTTTGACCGGGACAGGGCCTACGAGCAGTACTTC. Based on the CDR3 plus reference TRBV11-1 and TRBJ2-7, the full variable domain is EAEVAQSPRYKITEKSQAVAFWCDPISGHATLYWYRQILGQGPELLVQFQDESVVDDSQLPKDRFSAERLKGVDSTLKIQPAELGDSAMYLCASSFDRDRAYEQYFGPGTRLTVT.

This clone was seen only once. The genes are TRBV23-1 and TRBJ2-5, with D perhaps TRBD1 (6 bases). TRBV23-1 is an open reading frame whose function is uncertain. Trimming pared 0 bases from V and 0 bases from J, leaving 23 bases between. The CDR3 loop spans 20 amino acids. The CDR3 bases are TGCGCCAGCAGTCAATCACACAGGGAACCCCCCAAGCTAGACCAAGAGACCCAGTACTTC. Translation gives CASSQSHREPPKLDQETQYF.

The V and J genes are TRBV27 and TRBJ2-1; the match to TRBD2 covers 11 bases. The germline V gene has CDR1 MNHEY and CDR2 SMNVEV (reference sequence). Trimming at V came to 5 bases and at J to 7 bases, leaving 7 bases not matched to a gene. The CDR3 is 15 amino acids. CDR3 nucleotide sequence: TGTGCCAGCAGTGGTTTAGCGGGGGGGAGAAATGAGCAGTTCTTC. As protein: CASSGLAGGRNEQFF.

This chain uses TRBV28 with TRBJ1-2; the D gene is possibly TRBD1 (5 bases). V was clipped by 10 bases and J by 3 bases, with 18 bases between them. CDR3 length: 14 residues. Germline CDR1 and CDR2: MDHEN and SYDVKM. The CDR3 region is CATKRGGVDYGYTF. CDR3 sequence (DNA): TGTGCCACAAAACGCGGGGGTGTTGACTATGGCTACACCTTC.

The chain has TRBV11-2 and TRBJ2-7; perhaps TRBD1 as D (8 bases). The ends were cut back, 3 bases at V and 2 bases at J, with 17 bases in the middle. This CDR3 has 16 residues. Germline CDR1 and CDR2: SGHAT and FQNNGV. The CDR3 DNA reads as TGTGCCAGCAGCTTCCTCGCGGGGGACAGGACCTACGAGCAGTACTTC. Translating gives CASSFLAGDRTYEQYF.

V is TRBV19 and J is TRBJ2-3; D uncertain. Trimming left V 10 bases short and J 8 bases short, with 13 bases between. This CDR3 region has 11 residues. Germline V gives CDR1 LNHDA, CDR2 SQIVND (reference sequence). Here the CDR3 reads CATSEGSTQYF. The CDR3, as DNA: TGTGCCACCAGTGAAGGTAGTACGCAGTATTTT.

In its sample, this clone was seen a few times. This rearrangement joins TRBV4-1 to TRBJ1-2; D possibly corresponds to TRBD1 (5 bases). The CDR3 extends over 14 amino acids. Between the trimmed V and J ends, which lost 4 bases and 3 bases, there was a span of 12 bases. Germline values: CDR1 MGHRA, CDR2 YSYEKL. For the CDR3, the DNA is TGCGCCAGCAGCCGAACGGCGGGGGACTATGGCTACACCTTC. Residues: CASSRTAGDYGYTF.

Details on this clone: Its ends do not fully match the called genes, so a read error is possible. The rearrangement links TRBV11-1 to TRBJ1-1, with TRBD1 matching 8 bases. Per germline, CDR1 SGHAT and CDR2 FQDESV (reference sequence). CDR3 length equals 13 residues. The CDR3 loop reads CASSPSRDRRRWF. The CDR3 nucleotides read TGTGCCAGCAGCCCCAGCCGGGACAGGAGACGATGGTTT.

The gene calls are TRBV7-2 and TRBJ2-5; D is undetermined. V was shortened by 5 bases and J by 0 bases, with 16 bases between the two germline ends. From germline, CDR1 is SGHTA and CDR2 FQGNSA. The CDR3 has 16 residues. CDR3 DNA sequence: TGTGCCAGCAGCCCCTCCGGGTCTTCGTACCAAGAGACCCAGTACTTC. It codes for CASSPSGSSYQETQYF. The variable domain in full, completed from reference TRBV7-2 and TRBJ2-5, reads GAGVSQSPSNKVTEKGKDVELRCDPISGHTALYWYRQSLGQGLEFLIYFQGNSAPDKSGLPSDRFSAERTGGSVSTLTIQRTQQEDSAVYLCASSPSGSSYQETQYFGPGTRLLVL.

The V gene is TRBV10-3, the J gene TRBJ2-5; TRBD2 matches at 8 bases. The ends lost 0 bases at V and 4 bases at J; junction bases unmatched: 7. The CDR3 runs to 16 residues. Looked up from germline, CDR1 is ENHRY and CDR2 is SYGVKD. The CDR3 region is CAISESSGGFGETQYF. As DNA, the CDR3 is TGTGCCATCAGTGAGTCGAGCGGGGGTTTTGGAGAGACCCAGTACTTC.

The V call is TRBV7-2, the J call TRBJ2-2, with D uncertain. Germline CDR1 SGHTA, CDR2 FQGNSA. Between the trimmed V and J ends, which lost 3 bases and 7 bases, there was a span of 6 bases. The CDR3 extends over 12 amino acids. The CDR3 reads CASSFPGGELFF. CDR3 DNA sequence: TGTGCCAGCAGCTTCCCTGGCGGGGAGCTGTTTTTT. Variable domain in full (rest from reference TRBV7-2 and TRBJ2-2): GAGVSQSPSNKVTEKGKDVELRCDPISGHTALYWYRQSLGQGLEFLIYFQGNSAPDKSGLPSDRFSAERTGGSVSTLTIQRTQQEDSAVYLCASSFPGGELFFGEGSRLTVL.

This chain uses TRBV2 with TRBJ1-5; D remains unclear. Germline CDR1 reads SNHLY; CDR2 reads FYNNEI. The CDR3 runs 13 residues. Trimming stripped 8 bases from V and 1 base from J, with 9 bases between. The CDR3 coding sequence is TGTGCCAGCCGTCGAGGCAGCAATCAGCCCCAGCATTTT. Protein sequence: CASRRGSNQPQHF.

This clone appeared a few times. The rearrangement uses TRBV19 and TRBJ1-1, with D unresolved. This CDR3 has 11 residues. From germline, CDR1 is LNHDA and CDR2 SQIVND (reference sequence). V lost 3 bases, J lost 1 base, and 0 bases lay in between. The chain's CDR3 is CASSMNTEAFF. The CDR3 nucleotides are TGTGCCAGTAGTATGAACACTGAAGCTTTCTTT.

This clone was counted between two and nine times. In DNA, the CDR3 is TGTGCCAGCAGCTTGGTGCAGGGGGCTCGAAACACCATATATTTT. As protein: CASSLVQGARNTIYF. V is TRBV5-6 and J is TRBJ1-3, with 8 bases fitting TRBD1. Per germline, CDR1 SGHDT and CDR2 YYEEEE. The V segment lost 0 bases and the J segment 5 bases; nucleotides outside the gene matches: 4. The CDR3 is 15 residues long.

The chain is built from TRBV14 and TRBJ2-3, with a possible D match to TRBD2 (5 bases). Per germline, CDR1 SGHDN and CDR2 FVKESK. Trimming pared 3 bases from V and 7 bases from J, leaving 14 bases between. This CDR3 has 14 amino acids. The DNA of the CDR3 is TGTGCCAGCAGCCACCGAGGGTTGGATAATACGCAGTATTTT. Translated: CASSHRGLDNTQYF.

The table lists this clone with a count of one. The CDR3 DNA reads as TGTGCCAGCTCACCACCGAACAGGGAAAAAAACACCATATATTTT. Protein: CASSPPNREKNTIYF. The chain links TRBV18 to TRBJ1-3, with D perhaps matching TRBD1 (6 bases). The CDR3 is 15 residues long. V was trimmed by 0 bases and J by 6 bases, leaving 12 bases between them. Germline assignment: CDR1 KGHSH and CDR2 LQKENI.

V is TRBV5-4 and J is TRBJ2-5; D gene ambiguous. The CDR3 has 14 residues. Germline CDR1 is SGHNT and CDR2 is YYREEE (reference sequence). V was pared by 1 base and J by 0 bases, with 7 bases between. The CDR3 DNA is TGTGCCAGCAGCTTGTCTGGGAACCAAGAGACCCAGTACTTC. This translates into CASSLSGNQETQYF. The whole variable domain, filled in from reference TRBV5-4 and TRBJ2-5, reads ETGVTQSPTHLIKTRGQQVTLRCSSQSGHNTVSWYQQALGQGPQFIFQYYREEENGRGNFPPRFSGLQFPNYSSELNVNALELDDSALYLCASSLSGNQETQYFGPGTRLLVL.

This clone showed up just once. CDR3 loop: CASSQDRGTDEKLFF. CDR3 DNA: TGTGCCAGCAGCCAAGATAGGGGGACAGACGAAAAACTGTTTTTT. V is TRBV4-2 and J is TRBJ1-4, with 7 bases aligning to TRBD1. CDR1 and CDR2 from the germline V gene are LGHNA and YNFKEQ. The CDR3 sequence is 15 residues long. The J segment lost 8 bases and the V segment lost 0 bases, leaving 6 bases of the junction unmatched.

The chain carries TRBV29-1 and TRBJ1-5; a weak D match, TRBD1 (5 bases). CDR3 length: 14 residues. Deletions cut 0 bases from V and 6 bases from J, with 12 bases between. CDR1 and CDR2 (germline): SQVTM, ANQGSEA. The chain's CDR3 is CSVEEGGRGQPQHF. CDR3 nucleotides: TGCAGCGTTGAAGAGGGGGGGAGAGGTCAGCCCCAGCATTTT.

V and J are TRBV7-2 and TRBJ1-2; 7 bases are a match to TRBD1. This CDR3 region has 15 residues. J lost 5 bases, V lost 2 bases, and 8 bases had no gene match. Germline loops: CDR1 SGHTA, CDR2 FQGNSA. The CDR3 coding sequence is TGTGCCAGCAGCTTACGATCAGGGGGGGAATATGGCTACACCTTC. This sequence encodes CASSLRSGGEYGYTF.

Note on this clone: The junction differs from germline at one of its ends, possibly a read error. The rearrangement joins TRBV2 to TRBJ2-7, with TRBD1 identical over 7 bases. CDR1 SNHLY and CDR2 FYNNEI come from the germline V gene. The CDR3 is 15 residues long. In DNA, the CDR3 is TGTGCCAGCAATGAAGGAAGCCGGACAGGCTTCGAGCAGTACTTC. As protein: CASNEGSRTGFEQYF.

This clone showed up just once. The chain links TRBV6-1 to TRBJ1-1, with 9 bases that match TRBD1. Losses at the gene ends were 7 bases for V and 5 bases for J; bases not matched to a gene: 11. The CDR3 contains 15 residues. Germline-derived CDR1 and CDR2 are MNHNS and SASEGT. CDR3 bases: TGTGCCAGCATCTGGGGCGGGACAGGGCGGACTGAAGCTTTCTTT. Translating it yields CASIWGGTGRTEAFF.

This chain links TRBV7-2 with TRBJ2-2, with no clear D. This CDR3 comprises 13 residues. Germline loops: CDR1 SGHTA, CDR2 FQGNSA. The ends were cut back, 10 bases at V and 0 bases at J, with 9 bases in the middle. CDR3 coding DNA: TGTGCCAACGCCCCTCCGAACACCGGGGAGCTGTTTTTT. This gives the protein CANAPPNTGELFF.

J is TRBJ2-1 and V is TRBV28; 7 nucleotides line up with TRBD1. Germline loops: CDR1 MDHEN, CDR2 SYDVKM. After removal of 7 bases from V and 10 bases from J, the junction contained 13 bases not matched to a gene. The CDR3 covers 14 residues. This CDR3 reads CASNRRTGSAEQFF. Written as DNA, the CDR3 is TGTGCCAGCAATAGGCGGACAGGTTCGGCCGAGCAGTTCTTC.